A selection of T cell receptor beta chains follows, all from one sample in a study of lymphopenia after photon versus proton radiotherapy. TCRdb's copy holds only in-frame clones and misses some; the assay was immunoSEQ multiplex PCR. Of more than 25,000 clones in the sample, roughly four fifths are singletons; the top ten hold more than 3%. Sequencing was performed on peripheral blood, taken from a patient treated with photon-based radiotherapy. The receptors were gathered from a woman between 45 and 65 years old with pancreatic cancer. Each CDR3 is given with its conserved first and last residue. A D gene is named only where the DNA matches it firmly. Part of the rows lack a size; the others show once, few, many or a class for expanded clones.

>-|TRBJ2-7|-|TRBV14
TGTGCCAGCAGCCAACATCACCCCGAGCAGTACTTC
CASSQHHPEQYF
>-|TRBJ2-3|TRBD1|TRBV11-2
TGTGCCAGCAGCTTAAATACAGGGGACACAGATACGCAGTATTTT
CASSLNTGDTDTQYF
>-|TRBJ2-5|TRBD1|TRBV30
TGTGCCTGGAGTGTAGGGACAGGGGATACCCAGTACTTC
CAWSVGTGDTQYF
>-|TRBJ2-5|TRBD2|TRBV6-5
TGTGCCAGCAGTGTGGGACTAGCGGGAGAAGAGACCCAGTACTTC
CASSVGLAGEETQYF
>-|TRBJ2-4|TRBD1|TRBV23-1
TGCGCCAGCAGTCTTGCTGGACAGGGAAAGGAACGGGGGGCCAAAAACATTCAGTACTTC
CASSLAGQGKERGAKNIQYF
>-|TRBJ2-7|-|TRBV20-1
TGCAGTGCCTATGGCGGGATCGAGCAGTACTTC
CSAYGGIEQYF
>-|TRBJ2-3|-|TRBV5-1
TGCGCCAGCAGCCGCTTCCGGGACGGCACAGATACGCAGTATTTT
CASSRFRDGTDTQYF
>-|TRBJ1-1|-|TRBV18
TGTGCCAGCTCACCAAATACCGTGAACACTGAAGCTTTCTTT
CASSPNTVNTEAFF
>-|TRBJ1-2|-|TRBV6-6
TGTGCCAGCAGTCCGGGACCGAACTATGGCTACACCTTC
CASSPGPNYGYTF
>-|TRBJ1-5|-|TRBV2
TGTGCCAGCAATGGGGGAGGCCTGCTAGCGGAGCCCCAGCATTTT
CASNGGGLLAEPQHF
>-|TRBJ1-1|TRBD1|TRBV30
TGTGCCTGGAGTACAGGGGTGAACACTGAAGCTTTCTTT
CAWSTGVNTEAFF
>once|TRBJ2-7|-|TRBV7-2
TGTGCCAGCAGCTTAAAAGGGAAGAACTACGAGCAGTACTTC
CASSLKGKNYEQYF
>once|TRBJ1-5|TRBD1|TRBV27
TGTGCCAGCAGTTCATCCACAGGGGGCGGTAACCAGCCCCAGCATTTT
CASSSSTGGGNQPQHF
>-|TRBJ2-7|TRBD1|TRBV5-1
TGCGCCAGCAGCAGGACAGGGAACGACGAGCAGTACTTC
CASSRTGNDEQYF
>-|TRBJ2-1|-|TRBV15
TGTGCCACCAGCAGGGGATACAATGAGCAGTTCTTC
CATSRGYNEQFF
>-|TRBJ1-4|-|TRBV5-4
TGTGCCAGCAGCCTCGCCAGGGGAGAAAAACTGTTTTTT
CASSLARGEKLFF
>-|TRBJ2-5|TRBD1|TRBV28
TGTGCCAGCAGATACCGACACCTCGGACAGGGGGGAGAGACCCAGTACTTC
CASRYRHLGQGGETQYF
>-|TRBJ2-3|-|TRBV21-1
TGTGCCAGCAGCAAAGGAGCTAGCGGGAGTCTGGTGGTAGCAGATACGCAGTATTTT
CASSKGASGSLVVADTQYF
>-|TRBJ2-7|TRBD1|TRBV19
TGTGCCAGTAGCAGTCCAAGACAGGGGACCTCCTACGAGCAGTACTTC
CASSSPRQGTSYEQYF
>-|TRBJ2-3|-|TRBV7-9
TGTGCCAGCGGGGCAGATACGCAGTATTTT
CASGADTQYF
>-|TRBJ2-1|TRBD2|TRBV7-2
TGTGCCAGCAGCTCCCTCTTTTCGGGAGGGCCCAATGAGCAGTTCTTC
CASSSLFSGGPNEQFF
>-|TRBJ1-4|-|TRBV15
TGTGCCACCAGCAGAGATCCGGGGGGCGCCAATGAAAAACTGTTTTTT
CATSRDPGGANEKLFF
>-|TRBJ2-2|-|TRBV19
TGTGCCAGTAGCCAATCGGGACTCCCGAACACCGGGGAGCTGTTTTTT
CASSQSGLPNTGELFF
>-|TRBJ2-1|TRBD2|TRBV5-1
TGCGCCAGCAGCCTGACCCCAAGCGGGAGCTCCTACAATGAGCAGTTCTTC
CASSLTPSGSSYNEQFF
>-|TRBJ2-1|-|TRBV7-2
TGTGCCAGCAGCTTAGGACCAAGCAGGGTCAATGAGCAGTTCTTC
CASSLGPSRVNEQFF
>-|TRBJ2-2|-|TRBV28
TGTGCCAGCAGTATCCCTAGCGTCACCGGGGAGCTGTTTTTT
CASSIPSVTGELFF
>-|TRBJ2-7|TRBD2|TRBV18
TGTGCCAGCTCACGGGAGGGAGGAGCCCCCTACGAGCAGTACTTC
CASSREGGAPYEQYF
>-|TRBJ2-7|-|TRBV29-1
TGCAGCGTTTCCTATTCCGCCTACGAGCAGTACTTC
CSVSYSAYEQYF
>-|TRBJ2-1|-|TRBV28
TGTGCCAGCAGTTTGCGGGAAGCGCAGTTCTTC
CASSLREAQFF
>-|TRBJ2-7|TRBD2|TRBV5-4
TGTGCCAGCAGCTTGATCAAGGCGGGAGGGCTCGACGAGCAGTACTTC
CASSLIKAGGLDEQYF
>-|TRBJ2-3|TRBD2|TRBV7-9
TGTGCCAGCAGCTTAGCGCGGGGGGCGCGGATCACAGATACGCAGTATTTT
CASSLARGARITDTQYF
>few|TRBJ1-5|-|TRBV28
TGTGCCAGCAGTTCAGGGATGGTTCAGCCCCAGCATTTT
CASSSGMVQPQHF
>-|TRBJ2-7|-|TRBV30
TGTGCCTGGAGTGATCCGGGAGAACAACAACTCTACGAGCAGTACTTC
CAWSDPGEQQLYEQYF
>-|TRBJ2-3|-|TRBV9
TGTGCCAGCAGCGGAGGCAGAACTAGCACAGATACGCAGTATTTT
CASSGGRTSTDTQYF
>few|TRBJ2-3|-|TRBV19
TGTGCCAGTAGTATTGGCGGGCTGTACACAGATACGCAGTATTTT
CASSIGGLYTDTQYF
>few|TRBJ2-7|-|TRBV7-2
TGTGCCAGCAGCTTTGGACAGCGGACCTACGAGCAGTACTTC
CASSFGQRTYEQYF
>-|TRBJ1-5|-|TRBV28
TGTGCCAGCATCTCAAACTGGGGGCAGATTAGCAATCAGCCCCAGCATTTT
CASISNWGQISNQPQHF
>-|TRBJ2-7|-|TRBV6-6
TGTGCCAGCAGTTACTCAGGGGGACGGGTGGTTTACGAGCAGTACTTC
CASSYSGGRVVYEQYF
>-|TRBJ2-1|-|TRBV29-1
TGCAGCGTTGCACGGGACCCTAAGGGCAATGAGCAGTTCTTC
CSVARDPKGNEQFF
>-|TRBJ1-6|-|TRBV28
TGTGCCAGCTCCCCCCTAGGGGGAAGTAATTCACCCCTCCACTTT
CASSPLGGSNSPLHF
>-|TRBJ2-7|TRBD1|TRBV5-5
TGTGCCAGCAGCCCGCGTCCCGGGACAGGGATAGGAGTCTACGAGCAGTACTTC
CASSPRPGTGIGVYEQYF
>-|TRBJ2-7|TRBD2|TRBV9
TGTGCCAGCAGCGTAGTAGGGGAGGGCTACGAGCAGTACTTC
CASSVVGEGYEQYF
>few|TRBJ1-2|-|TRBV11-2
TGTGCCAGCAGCGCGGCTTCGAACTATGGCTACACCTTC
CASSAASNYGYTF
>medium-sized|TRBJ1-1|-|TRBV4-1
TGCGCCAGCAGCCATATAGGACAGAACACTGAAGCTTTCTTT
CASSHIGQNTEAFF
>-|TRBJ2-7|TRBD2|TRBV2
TGTGCCACCTTAGCGGGAGGGCCGGGGGACGAGCAGTACTTC
CATLAGGPGDEQYF
>-|TRBJ2-1|TRBD2|TRBV6-5
TGTGCCAGCAGTTACGAAGGCGGGAGCTCCTACAATGAGCAGTTCTTC
CASSYEGGSSYNEQFF
>-|TRBJ2-5|-|TRBV18
TGTGCCAGCTCACCAGCACAGGGACACCAAGAGACCCAGTACTTC
CASSPAQGHQETQYF
>-|TRBJ2-1|TRBD2|TRBV15
TGTGCCACCAGCAGTTGGGTTAGCGGGGTCAATGAGCAGTTCTTC
CATSSWVSGVNEQFF
>-|TRBJ2-6|-|TRBV5-1
TGCGCCAGCAGCCGGGAAATCTCTGGGGCCAACGTCCTGACTTTC
CASSREISGANVLTF
>-|TRBJ1-5|-|TRBV2
TGTGCCAGCAGTGAAGCAAACAGCCGCCGACAGCCCCAGCCCCAGCATTTT
CASSEANSRRQPQPQHF
>-|TRBJ1-4|-|TRBV6-5
TGTGCCAGCAGTTACTTCCCGGACTCAACTAATGAAAAACTGTTTTTT
CASSYFPDSTNEKLFF
>-|TRBJ2-7|TRBD1|TRBV6-5
TGTGCCAGCAGTGACAGGGACTACGAGCAGTACTTC
CASSDRDYEQYF
>-|TRBJ2-1|-|TRBV6-6
TGTGCCAGCAGTTACCAGGATCTCGGCAATGAGCAGTTCTTC
CASSYQDLGNEQFF
>-|TRBJ2-3|TRBD2|TRBV28
TGTGCCAGCAGACCTAACCCCTCCGCGGGAGGGCCAGATACGCAGTATTTT
CASRPNPSAGGPDTQYF
>-|TRBJ2-1|TRBD1|TRBV6-1
TGTGCCAGCAGTGAAGACTTAGGGGGCTTTTACAATGAGCAGTTCTTC
CASSEDLGGFYNEQFF
>-|TRBJ2-1|TRBD2|TRBV18
TGTGCCAGCTCACCATTAGAAGCCGGGGGACTACCCCCCAATGAGCAGTTCTTC
CASSPLEAGGLPPNEQFF
>-|TRBJ2-6|-|TRBV30
TGTGCATGGACCGATACAGGGCCCTCTGGGGCCAACGTCCTGACTTTC
CAWTDTGPSGANVLTF